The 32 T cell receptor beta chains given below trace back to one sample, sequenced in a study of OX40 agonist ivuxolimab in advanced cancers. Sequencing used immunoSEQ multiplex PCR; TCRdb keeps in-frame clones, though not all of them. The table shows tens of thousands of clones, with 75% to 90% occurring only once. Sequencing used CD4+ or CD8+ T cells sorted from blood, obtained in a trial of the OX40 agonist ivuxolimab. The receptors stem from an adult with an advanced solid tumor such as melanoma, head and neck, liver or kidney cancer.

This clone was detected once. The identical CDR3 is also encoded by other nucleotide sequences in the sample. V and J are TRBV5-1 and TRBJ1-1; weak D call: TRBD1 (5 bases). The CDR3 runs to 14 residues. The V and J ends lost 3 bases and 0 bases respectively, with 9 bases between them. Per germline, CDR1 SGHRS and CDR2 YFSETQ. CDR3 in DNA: TGCGCCAGCAGCTACGGGACCGTGAACACTGAAGCTTTCTTT. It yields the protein CASSYGTVNTEAFF.

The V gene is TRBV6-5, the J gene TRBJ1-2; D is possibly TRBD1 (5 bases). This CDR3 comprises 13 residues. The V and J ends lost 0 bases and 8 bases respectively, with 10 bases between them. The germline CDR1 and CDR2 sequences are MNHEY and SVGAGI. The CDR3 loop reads CASSYSNGGGYTF. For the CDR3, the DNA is TGTGCCAGCAGTTACTCTAATGGGGGGGGCTACACCTTC.

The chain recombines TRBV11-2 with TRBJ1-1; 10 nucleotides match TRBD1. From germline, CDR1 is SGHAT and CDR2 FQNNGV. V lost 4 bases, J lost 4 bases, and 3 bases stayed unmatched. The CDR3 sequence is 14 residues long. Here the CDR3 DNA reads TGTGCCAGCAGCTCCTGGACAGGGGGCACTGAAGCTTTCTTT. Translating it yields CASSSWTGGTEAFF.

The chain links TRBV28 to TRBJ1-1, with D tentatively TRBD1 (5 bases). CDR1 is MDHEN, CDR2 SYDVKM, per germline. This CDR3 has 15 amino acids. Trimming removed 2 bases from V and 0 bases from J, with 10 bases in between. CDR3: CASSLGGLMNTEAFF. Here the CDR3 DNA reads TGTGCCAGCAGTTTAGGGGGACTCATGAACACTGAAGCTTTCTTT.

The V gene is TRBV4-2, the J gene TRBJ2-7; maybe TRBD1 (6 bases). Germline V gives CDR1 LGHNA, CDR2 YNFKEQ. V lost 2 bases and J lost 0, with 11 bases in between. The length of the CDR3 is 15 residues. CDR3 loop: CASSQQGSPSYEQYF. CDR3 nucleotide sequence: TGTGCCAGCAGCCAACAGGGGTCCCCCTCCTACGAGCAGTACTTC.

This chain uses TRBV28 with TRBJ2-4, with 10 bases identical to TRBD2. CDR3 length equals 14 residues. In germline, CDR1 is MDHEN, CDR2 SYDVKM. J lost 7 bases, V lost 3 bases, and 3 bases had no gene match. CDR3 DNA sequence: TGTGCCAGCAGTTTTTCGGGACTAGCGAACATTCAGTACTTC. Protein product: CASSFSGLANIQYF.

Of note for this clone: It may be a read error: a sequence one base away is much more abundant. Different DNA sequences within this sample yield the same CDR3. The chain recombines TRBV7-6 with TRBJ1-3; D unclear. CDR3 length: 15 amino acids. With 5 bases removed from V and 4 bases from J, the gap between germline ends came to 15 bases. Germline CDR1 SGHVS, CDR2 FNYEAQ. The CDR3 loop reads CASSPSTTAGNTIYF. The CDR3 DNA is TGTGCCAGCAGCCCGAGTACAACAGCCGGAAACACCATATATTTT.

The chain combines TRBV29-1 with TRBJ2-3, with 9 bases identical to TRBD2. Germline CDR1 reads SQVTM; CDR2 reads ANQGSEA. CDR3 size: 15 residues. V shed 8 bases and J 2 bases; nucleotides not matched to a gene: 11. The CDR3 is CSISRAGGATDTQYF. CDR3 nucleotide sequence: TGCAGCATCTCCCGAGCGGGGGGAGCCACAGATACGCAGTATTTT.

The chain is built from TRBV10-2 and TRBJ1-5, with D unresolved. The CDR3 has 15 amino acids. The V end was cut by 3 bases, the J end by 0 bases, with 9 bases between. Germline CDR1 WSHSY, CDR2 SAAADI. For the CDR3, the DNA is TGCGCCAGCAGTGATGGGCTGGTTAGCAATCAGCCCCAGCATTTT. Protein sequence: CASSDGLVSNQPQHF.

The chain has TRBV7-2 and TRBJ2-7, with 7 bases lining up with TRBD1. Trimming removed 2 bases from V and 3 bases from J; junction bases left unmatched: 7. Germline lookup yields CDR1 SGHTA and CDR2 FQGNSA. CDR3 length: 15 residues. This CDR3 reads CASSLTSGGYYEQYF. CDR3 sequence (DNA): TGTGCCAGCAGCTTAACCTCAGGGGGATACTACGAGCAGTACTTC.

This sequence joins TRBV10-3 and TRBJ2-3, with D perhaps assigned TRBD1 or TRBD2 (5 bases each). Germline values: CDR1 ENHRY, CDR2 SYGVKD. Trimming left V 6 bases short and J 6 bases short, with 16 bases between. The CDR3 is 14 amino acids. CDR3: CAIRPQGGDDTQYF. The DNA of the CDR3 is TGTGCCATCAGACCCCAGGGTGGGGACGATACGCAGTATTTT.

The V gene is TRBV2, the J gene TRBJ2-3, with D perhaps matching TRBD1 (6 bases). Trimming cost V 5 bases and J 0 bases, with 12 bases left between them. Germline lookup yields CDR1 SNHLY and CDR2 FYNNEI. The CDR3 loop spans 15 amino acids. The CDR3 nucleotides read TGTGCCAGCAGTACAGGGAAGTCGAGCACAGATACGCAGTATTTT. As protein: CASSTGKSSTDTQYF. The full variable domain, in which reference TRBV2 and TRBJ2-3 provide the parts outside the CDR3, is EPEVTQTPSHQVTQMGQEVILRCVPISNHLYFYWYRQILGQKVEFLVSFYNNEISEKSEIFDDQFSVERPDGSNFTLKIRSTKLEDSAMYFCASSTGKSSTDTQYFGPGTRLTVL.

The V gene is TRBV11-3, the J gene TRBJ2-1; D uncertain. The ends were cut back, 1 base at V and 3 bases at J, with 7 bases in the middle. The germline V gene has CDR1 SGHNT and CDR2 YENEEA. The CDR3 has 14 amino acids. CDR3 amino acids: CASSLGQSYNEQFF. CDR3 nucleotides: TGTGCCAGCAGCTTAGGGCAGAGCTACAATGAGCAGTTCTTC.

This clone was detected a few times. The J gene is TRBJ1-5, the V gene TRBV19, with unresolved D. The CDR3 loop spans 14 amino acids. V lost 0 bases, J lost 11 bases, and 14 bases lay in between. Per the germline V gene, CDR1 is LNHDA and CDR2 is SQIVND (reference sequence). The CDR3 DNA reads TGTGCCAGTAGTATAGACCCTAATTTGGCCACCCAGCATTTT. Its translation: CASSIDPNLATQHF.

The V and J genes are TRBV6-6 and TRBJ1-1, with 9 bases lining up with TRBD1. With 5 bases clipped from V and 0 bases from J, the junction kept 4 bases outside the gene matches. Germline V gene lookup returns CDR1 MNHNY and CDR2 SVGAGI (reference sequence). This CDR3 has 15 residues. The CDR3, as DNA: TGTGCCAGCAGTAACAGGGGGCTCTTGAACACTGAAGCTTTCTTT. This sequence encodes CASSNRGLLNTEAFF.

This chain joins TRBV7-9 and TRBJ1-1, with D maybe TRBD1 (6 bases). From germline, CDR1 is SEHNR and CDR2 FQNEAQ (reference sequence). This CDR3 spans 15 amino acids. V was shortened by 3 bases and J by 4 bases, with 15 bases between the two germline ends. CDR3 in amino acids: CASSFYSLQGTEAFF. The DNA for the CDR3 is TGTGCCAGCAGCTTCTATAGCCTACAGGGCACTGAAGCTTTCTTT.

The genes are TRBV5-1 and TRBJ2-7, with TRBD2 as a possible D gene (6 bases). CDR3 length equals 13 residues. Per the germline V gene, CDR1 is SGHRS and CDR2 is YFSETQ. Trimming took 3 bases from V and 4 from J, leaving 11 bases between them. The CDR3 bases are TGCGCCAGCAGCTCCGAAGGACTATACGAGCAGTACTTC. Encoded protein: CASSSEGLYEQYF.

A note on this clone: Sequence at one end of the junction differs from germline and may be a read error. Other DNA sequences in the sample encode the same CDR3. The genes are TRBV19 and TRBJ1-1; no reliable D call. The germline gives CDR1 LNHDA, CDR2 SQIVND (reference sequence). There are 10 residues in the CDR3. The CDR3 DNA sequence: TGTGCCAGTAGAAACACAGAAGCTTTCTTT. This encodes CASRNTEAFF.

CDR3 DNA: TGCGCCAGCAGTCAAAAGGGACAGGGTTCGGGCGGGCAGTACTTC. Its protein is CASSQKGQGSGGQYF. The chain recombines TRBV23-1 with TRBJ2-7; 9 bases fit TRBD1. TRBV23-1 is designated an ORF whose function remains uncertain. The CDR3 length is 15 residues. Losses at the gene ends were 2 bases for V and 9 bases for J; bases not matched to a gene: 11.

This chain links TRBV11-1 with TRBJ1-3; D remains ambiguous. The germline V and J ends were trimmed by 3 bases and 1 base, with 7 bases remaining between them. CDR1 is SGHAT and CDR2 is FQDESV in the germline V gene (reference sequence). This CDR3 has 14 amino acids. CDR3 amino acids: CASSFSGSGNTIYF. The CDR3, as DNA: TGTGCCAGCAGCTTTTCGGGTTCTGGAAACACCATATATTTT.

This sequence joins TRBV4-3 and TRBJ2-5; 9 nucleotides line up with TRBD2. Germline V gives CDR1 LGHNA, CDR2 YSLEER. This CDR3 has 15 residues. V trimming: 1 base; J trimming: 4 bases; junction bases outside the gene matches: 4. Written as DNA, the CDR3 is TGCGCCAGCAGCCAAGCGAAGCGGGGGGCAGAGACCCAGTACTTC. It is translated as CASSQAKRGAETQYF.

The CDR3 here is CASSRAGGADTEAFF. The CDR3 DNA reads as TGTGCCAGTAGTAGGGCGGGGGGGGCTGACACTGAAGCTTTCTTT. V is TRBV19 and J is TRBJ1-1; a possible D gene is TRBD1 (6 bases). Between the trimmed V and J ends, which lost 4 bases and 3 bases, there was a span of 15 bases. Germline V CDR1 and CDR2: LNHDA, SQIVND (reference sequence). The CDR3 extends over 15 amino acids.

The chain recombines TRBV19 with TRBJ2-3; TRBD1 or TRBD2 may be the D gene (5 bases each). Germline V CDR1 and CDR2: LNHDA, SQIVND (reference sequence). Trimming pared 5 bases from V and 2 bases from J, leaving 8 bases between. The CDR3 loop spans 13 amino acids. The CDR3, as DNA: TGTGCCAGTAGTGAGGGACCCACAGATACGCAGTATTTT. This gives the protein CASSEGPTDTQYF.

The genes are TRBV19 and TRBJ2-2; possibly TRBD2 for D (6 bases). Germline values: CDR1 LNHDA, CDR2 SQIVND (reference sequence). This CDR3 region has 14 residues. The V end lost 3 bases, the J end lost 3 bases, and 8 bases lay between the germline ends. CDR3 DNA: TGTGCCAGTAGTATTAGGGAGGACACCGGGGAGCTGTTTTTT. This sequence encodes CASSIREDTGELFF.

Here the CDR3 reads CASNPIWGNEKLFF. CDR3 sequence (DNA): TGTGCCAGTAACCCTATTTGGGGTAATGAAAAACTGTTTTTT. V is TRBV19 and J is TRBJ1-4; D is unclear. V lost 7 bases to trimming and J lost 4 bases, with 13 bases between them. Germline lookup yields CDR1 LNHDA and CDR2 SQIVND (reference sequence). CDR3 length: 14 residues.

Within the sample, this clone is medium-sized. The CDR3 bases are TGTGCCAGCAGCCAGGAGGGGGGATTCGAGACCCAGTACTTC. Amino acid sequence: CASSQEGGFETQYF. This rearrangement joins TRBV7-9 to TRBJ2-5; tentatively, D is TRBD1 or TRBD2 (6 bases each). The CDR3 loop spans 14 amino acids. Germline CDR1 reads SEHNR; CDR2 reads FQNEAQ (reference sequence). The germline V and J ends were trimmed by 5 bases and 5 bases, with 15 bases remaining between them.

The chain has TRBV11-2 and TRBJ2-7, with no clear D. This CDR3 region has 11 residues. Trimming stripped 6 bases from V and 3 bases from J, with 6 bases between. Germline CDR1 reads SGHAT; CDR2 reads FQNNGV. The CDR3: CASSSIYEQYF. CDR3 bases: TGTGCCAGCAGTTCTATCTACGAGCAGTACTTC.

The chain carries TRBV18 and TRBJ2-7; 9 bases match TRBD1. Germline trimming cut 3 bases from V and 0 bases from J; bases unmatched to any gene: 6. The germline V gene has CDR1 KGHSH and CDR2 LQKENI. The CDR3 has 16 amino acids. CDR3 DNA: TGTGCCAGCTCACCTCCGGGACAGGGCAACTCCTACGAGCAGTACTTC. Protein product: CASSPPGQGNSYEQYF.

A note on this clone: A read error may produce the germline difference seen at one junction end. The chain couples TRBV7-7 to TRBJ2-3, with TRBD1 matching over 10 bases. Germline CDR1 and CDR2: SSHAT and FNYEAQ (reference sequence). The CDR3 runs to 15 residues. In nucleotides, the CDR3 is TGTGCTAGCAGCCCGGGGACAGGGGGCACAGATACGCAGTATTTT. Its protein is CASSPGTGGTDTQYF.

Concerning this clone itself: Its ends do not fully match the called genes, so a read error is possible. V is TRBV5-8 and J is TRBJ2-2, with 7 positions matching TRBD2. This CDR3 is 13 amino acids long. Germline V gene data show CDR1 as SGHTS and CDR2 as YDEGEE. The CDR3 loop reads CASSPRQGGELFF. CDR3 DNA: TGTGCCAGCAGTCCGCGGCAGGGAGGGGAGTTGTTTTTT.

The CDR3: CATSWTSGPYEQYF. CDR3 sequence (DNA): TGTGCCACCTCGTGGACTAGCGGCCCCTACGAGCAGTACTTC. The gene calls are TRBV19 and TRBJ2-7; 10 bases align to TRBD2. The germline CDR1 and CDR2 sequences are LNHDA and SQIVND (reference sequence). V lost 10 bases and J lost 2; bases outside the gene matches: 8. The CDR3 runs to 14 residues. The full variable domain, with the rest looked up from reference TRBV19 and TRBJ2-7, is DGGITQSPKYLFRKEGQNVTLSCEQNLNHDAMYWYRQDPGQGLRLIYYSQIVNDFQKGDIAEGYSVSREKKESFPLTVTSAQKNPTAFYLCATSWTSGPYEQYFGPGTRLTVT.

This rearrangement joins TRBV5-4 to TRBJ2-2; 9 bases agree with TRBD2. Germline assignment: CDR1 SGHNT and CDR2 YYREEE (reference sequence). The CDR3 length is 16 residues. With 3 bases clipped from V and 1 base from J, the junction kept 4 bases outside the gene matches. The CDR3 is CASSWGTSRNTGELFF. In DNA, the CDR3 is TGTGCCAGCAGCTGGGGGACTAGCAGGAACACCGGGGAGCTGTTTTTT.